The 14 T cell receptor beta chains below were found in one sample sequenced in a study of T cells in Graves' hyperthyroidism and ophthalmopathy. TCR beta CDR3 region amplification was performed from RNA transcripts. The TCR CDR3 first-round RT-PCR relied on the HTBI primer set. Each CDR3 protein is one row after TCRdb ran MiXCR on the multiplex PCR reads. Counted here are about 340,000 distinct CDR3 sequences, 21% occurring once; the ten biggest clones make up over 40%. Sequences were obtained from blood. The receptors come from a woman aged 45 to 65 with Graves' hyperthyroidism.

The CDR3 region is CSARLPAELDTQYF. For the CDR3, the DNA is TGCAGTGCTAGACTCCCAGCGGAGTTAGATACGCAGTATTTT. The chain recombines TRBV20-1 with TRBJ2-3; a possible D gene is TRBD2 (5 bases). Germline-derived CDR1 and CDR2 are DFQATT and SNEGSKA (reference sequence). The CDR3 loop spans 14 amino acids. Trimming removed 2 bases at V and 5 bases at J, with 14 bases between.

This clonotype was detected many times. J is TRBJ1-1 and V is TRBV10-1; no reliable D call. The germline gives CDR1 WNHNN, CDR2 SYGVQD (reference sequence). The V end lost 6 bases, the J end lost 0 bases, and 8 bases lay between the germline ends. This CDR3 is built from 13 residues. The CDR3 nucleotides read TGCGCCAGCAGGGCGGCTATGAACACTGAAGCTTTCTTT. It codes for CASRAAMNTEAFF.

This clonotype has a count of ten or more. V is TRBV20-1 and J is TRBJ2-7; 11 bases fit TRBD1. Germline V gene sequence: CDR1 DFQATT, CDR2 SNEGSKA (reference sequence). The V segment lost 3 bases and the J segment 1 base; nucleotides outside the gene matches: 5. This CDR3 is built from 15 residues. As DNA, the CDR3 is TGCAGTGCTAGGCCGGGACAGGGGGGTTCCTACGAGCAGTACTTC. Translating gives CSARPGQGGSYEQYF.

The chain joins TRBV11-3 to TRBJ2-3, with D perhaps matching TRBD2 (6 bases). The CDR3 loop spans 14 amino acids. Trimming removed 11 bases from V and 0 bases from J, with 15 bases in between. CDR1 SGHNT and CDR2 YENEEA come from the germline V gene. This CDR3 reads CAVGAGSSTDTQYF. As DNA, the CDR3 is TGTGCCGTTGGGGCGGGATCTAGCACAGATACGCAGTATTTT.

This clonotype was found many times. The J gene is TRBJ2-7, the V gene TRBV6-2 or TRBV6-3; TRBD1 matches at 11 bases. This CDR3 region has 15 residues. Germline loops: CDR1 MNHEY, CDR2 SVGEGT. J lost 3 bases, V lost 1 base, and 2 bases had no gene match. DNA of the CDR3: TGTGCCAGCAGTTACTTGGGGACAGGGGGCTACGAGCAGTACTTC. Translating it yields CASSYLGTGGYEQYF.

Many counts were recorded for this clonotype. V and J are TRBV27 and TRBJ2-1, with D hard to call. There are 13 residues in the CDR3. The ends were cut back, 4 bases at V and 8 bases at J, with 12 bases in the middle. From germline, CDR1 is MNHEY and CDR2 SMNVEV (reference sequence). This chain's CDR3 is CASSSEVLHEQFF. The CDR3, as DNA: TGTGCCAGCAGTTCCGAGGTACTCCATGAGCAGTTCTTC.

DNA for the CDR3: TGCAGCGTTGCCTCGGACAGTTCCTACGAGCAGTACTTC. Translated: CSVASDSSYEQYF. The chain is built from TRBV29-1 and TRBJ2-7; a weak D match, TRBD1 (6 bases). The germline CDR1 and CDR2 sequences are SQVTM and ANQGSEA. This CDR3 region has 13 residues. V dropped 4 bases and J dropped 1 base, with 11 bases sitting between them.

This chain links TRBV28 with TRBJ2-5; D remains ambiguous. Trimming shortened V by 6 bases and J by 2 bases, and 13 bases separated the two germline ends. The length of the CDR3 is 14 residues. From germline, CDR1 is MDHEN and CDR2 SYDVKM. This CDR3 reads CASSPPTLQETQYF. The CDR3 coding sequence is TGTGCCAGCAGCCCCCCGACCCTACAAGAGACCCAGTACTTC.

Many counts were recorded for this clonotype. CDR3 in DNA: TGCGCCAGCAGTGAGCCAAAGGGACTAGCGGGGGAAGAGACCCAGTACTTC. This sequence encodes CASSEPKGLAGEETQYF. The genes are TRBV10-1 and TRBJ2-5, with 14 nucleotides matching TRBD2. There are 17 residues in the CDR3. Germline assignment: CDR1 WNHNN and CDR2 SYGVQD (reference sequence). Trimming took 2 bases from V and 3 from J; bases not matched to a gene: 5.

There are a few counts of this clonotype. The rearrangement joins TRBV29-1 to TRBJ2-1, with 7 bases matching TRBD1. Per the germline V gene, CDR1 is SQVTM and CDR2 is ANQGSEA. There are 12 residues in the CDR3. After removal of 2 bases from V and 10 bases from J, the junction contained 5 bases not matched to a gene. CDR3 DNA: TGCAGCGTTGAAAAGGGGGCAAACGAGCAGTTCTTC. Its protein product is CSVEKGANEQFF.

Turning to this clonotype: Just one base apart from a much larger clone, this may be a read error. CDR3 sequence reads: CASSSTRGPYNEQFF. DNA of the CDR3: TGTGCCAGCAGTTCGACCAGGGGCCCCTACAATGAGCAGTTCTTC. V and J are TRBV28 and TRBJ2-1, with TRBD1 as a possible D gene (6 bases). Germline V gene sequence: CDR1 MDHEN, CDR2 SYDVKM. The CDR3 has 15 residues. The ends were cut back, 4 bases at V and 2 bases at J, with 12 bases in the middle.

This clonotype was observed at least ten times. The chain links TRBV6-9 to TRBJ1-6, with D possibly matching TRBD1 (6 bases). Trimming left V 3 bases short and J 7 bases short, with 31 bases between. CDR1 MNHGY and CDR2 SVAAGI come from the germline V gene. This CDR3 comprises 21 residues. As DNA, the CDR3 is TGTGCCAGCAGTTACCCGAAAGACAGGCCCGGGATACCTCAGAGGAATTCACCCCTCCACTTT. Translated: CASSYPKDRPGIPQRNSPLHF.

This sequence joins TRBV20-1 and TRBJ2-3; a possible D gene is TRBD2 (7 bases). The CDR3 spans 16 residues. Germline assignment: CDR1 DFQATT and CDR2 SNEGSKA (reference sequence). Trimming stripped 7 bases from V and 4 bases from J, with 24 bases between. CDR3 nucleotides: TGCAGTGGAAGGGGGAGGGACAACCCGAGGTCAGATACGCAGTATTTT. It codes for CSGRGRDNPRSDTQYF.

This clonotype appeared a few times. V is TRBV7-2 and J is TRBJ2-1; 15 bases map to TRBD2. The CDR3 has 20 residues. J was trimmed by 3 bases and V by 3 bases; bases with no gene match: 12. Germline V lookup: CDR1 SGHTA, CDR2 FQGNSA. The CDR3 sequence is CASSFTLGLAGGPRYNEQFF. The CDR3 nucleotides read TGTGCCAGCAGCTTTACCCTAGGACTAGCGGGGGGGCCTCGCTACAATGAGCAGTTCTTC.